This T cell receptor (beta chain) derives from a study of T cell responses to AZD1222 COVID-19 vaccine. General study points: As reported, nearly half of all spike-specific TCRs target variant regions that are unmutated.

Of note for this clone: The antigen is unknown.

This CDR3 has 14 amino acids. Germline V gene lookup returns CDR1 KGHSY and CDR2 FQNENV. The V end lost 0 bases, the J end lost 9 bases, and 12 bases lay between the germline ends. The protocol was immunoSEQ multiplex PCR, while the TCRdb copy is restricted to in-frame clones and leaves out a portion. The sample lists about 180,000 clones; 85% to 90% were seen once. The input for sequencing was peripheral blood, taken on day 0 of AZD1222 vaccination. The chain has TRBV16 and TRBJ1-3, with D possibly TRBD1 on 5 matching bases. This clonotype originated in an adult in good health. In nucleotides, the CDR3 is TGTGCCAGCAGCCAATCCCGGGACGTAGGCACCATATATTTT. Residues: CASSQSRDVGTIYF.